A single sample gave rise to the 24 T cell receptor beta chains below, sequenced in a study of T cells in Graves' hyperthyroidism and ophthalmopathy. The source material, RNA transcripts, was used to amplify TCR beta CDR3 regions. In the first-round RT-PCR of the TCR CDR3, the HTBI primer set was used. From the multiplex PCR reads, TCRdb called clonotypes with MiXCR, one entry per CDR3 protein. The table lists approximately 610,000 distinct CDR3 sequences, about 14% of them singletons. Sequenced sample: blood. These receptors all stem from a woman aged 40-49 years with Graves' ophthalmopathy.

Points on this clonotype: A much larger clone differs by one base, so this may be a read error. The V and J genes are TRBV6-1 and TRBJ2-5; TRBD2 is a possible D gene (6 bases). The V and J ends lost 6 bases and 7 bases respectively, with 18 bases between them. The CDR3 extends over 14 amino acids. Germline V gives CDR1 MNHNS, CDR2 SASEGT. The CDR3 nucleotides read TGTGCCAGCAGGCGAGGGCGGGGAGAAGGGACCCAGTACTTC. This translates into CASRRGRGEGTQYF.

The V call is TRBV7-9, the J call TRBJ2-7; tentatively, D is TRBD1 (6 bases). The CDR3 has 14 amino acids. Germline assignment: CDR1 SEHNR and CDR2 FQNEAQ (reference sequence). Trimming stripped 4 bases from V and 5 bases from J, with 15 bases between. Written as DNA, the CDR3 is TGTGCCAGCAGCTCGTCGGGACAAGTCCACGAGCAGTACTTC. Translating it yields CASSSSGQVHEQYF. The full variable domain, completed using reference TRBV7-9 and TRBJ2-7, is DTGVSQNPRHKITKRGQNVTFRCDPISEHNRLYWYRQTLGQGPEFLTYFQNEAQLEKSRLLSDRFSAERPKGSFSTLEIQRTEQGDSAMYLCASSSSGQVHEQYFGPGTRLTVT.

There are many counts of this clonotype. CDR3 residues: CASTKGGNLNTEAFF. The CDR3 coding sequence is TGTGCCAGCACCAAAGGAGGTAATTTGAACACTGAAGCTTTCTTT. The chain links TRBV28 to TRBJ1-1; D gene uncertain. The CDR3 is 15 residues long. The germline V and J ends were trimmed by 7 bases and 0 bases, with 15 bases remaining between them. Germline V gene data show CDR1 as MDHEN and CDR2 as SYDVKM.

This clonotype occurred many times. The gene calls are TRBV6-5 and TRBJ2-7, with 7 bases that match TRBD1. The germline V gene has CDR1 MNHEY and CDR2 SVGAGI. After removal of 2 bases from V and 1 base from J, the junction contained 5 bases not matched to a gene. This CDR3 has 15 amino acids. The CDR3 sequence is CASSYPQGLSYEQYF. Written as DNA, the CDR3 is TGTGCCAGCAGTTACCCACAGGGGTTGTCCTACGAGCAGTACTTC.

The V call is TRBV7-9, the J call TRBJ1-5, with D possibly being TRBD1 (5 bases). The CDR3 spans 15 residues. V was shortened by 4 bases and J by 6 bases, with 16 bases between the two germline ends. The germline V gene encodes CDR1 SEHNR and CDR2 FQNEAQ (reference sequence). This chain's CDR3 is CASSSDKQTGQPQHF. CDR3 nucleotide sequence: TGTGCCAGCAGCTCGGACAAACAAACAGGTCAGCCCCAGCATTTT.

This clonotype was found many times. This chain connects TRBV12-3 or TRBV12-4 to TRBJ2-2, with D tentatively TRBD2 (6 bases). The CDR3 sequence is 13 residues long. V lost 5 bases to trimming and J lost 7 bases, with 11 bases between them. The CDR3 here is CASSVWGDGELFF. CDR3 DNA sequence: TGTGCCAGCAGTGTTTGGGGGGACGGGGAGCTGTTTTTT.

This clonotype has a count of ten or more. V usage is TRBV30 and J usage is TRBJ2-7; D is tentatively TRBD1 or TRBD2 (5 bases each). Germline assignment: CDR1 GTSNPN and CDR2 SVGIG (reference sequence). Trimming removed 5 bases from V and 4 bases from J, with 12 bases in between. The CDR3 is made up of 12 amino acids. The CDR3 spells CAWDRDGYEQYF. The DNA for the CDR3 is TGTGCCTGGGACCGGGACGGTTACGAGCAGTACTTC. The full variable domain, with the rest looked up from reference TRBV30 and TRBJ2-7, is SQTIHQWPATLVQPVGSPLSLECTVEGTSNPNLYWYRQAAGRGLQLLFYSVGIGQISSEVPQNLSASRPQDRQFILSSKKLLLSDSGFYLCAWDRDGYEQYFGPGTRLTVT.

This clonotype has at least ten counts. For the CDR3, the DNA is TGTGCCACCAGTGATTTATCGTCAGGGGCGGACACTGAAGCTTTCTTT. This gives the protein CATSDLSSGADTEAFF. This chain joins TRBV24-1 and TRBJ1-1; TRBD1 might be the D (6 bases). Germline CDR1 reads KGHDR; CDR2 reads SFDVKD. This CDR3 is 16 amino acids long. The ends were cut back, 1 base at V and 3 bases at J, with 14 bases in the middle.

The CDR3 spells CASSTDPRGVISEQYF. The CDR3 region has the DNA TGTGCCAGTAGTACTGACCCGCGTGGGGTGATCTCCGAGCAGTACTTC. The V and J genes are TRBV19 and TRBJ2-7; no reliable D call. Trimming shortened V by 4 bases and J by 6 bases, and 22 bases separated the two germline ends. The germline CDR1 and CDR2 sequences are LNHDA and SQIVND (reference sequence). This CDR3 contains 16 residues.

This clonotype appeared many times. The chain combines TRBV5-1 with TRBJ2-7; TRBD2 matches 14 bases. Germline CDR1 and CDR2: SGHRS and YFSETQ. The CDR3 is 18 amino acids. V shed 3 bases and J 3 bases; nucleotides not matched to a gene: 11. The CDR3 spells CASSSGPSGTSGSYEQYF. CDR3 in DNA: TGCGCCAGCAGCTCAGGCCCCTCCGGGACTAGCGGGAGCTACGAGCAGTACTTC.

This clonotype was detected many times. The rearrangement joins TRBV20-1 to TRBJ2-7; TRBD2 is a possible D gene (6 bases). This CDR3 region has 14 residues. The germline V gene has CDR1 DFQATT and CDR2 SNEGSKA (reference sequence). V was trimmed by 0 bases and J by 3 bases, leaving 12 bases between them. CDR3 loop: CSARDRRALYEQYF. The CDR3 DNA follows: TGCAGTGCTAGAGATCGGAGGGCACTCTACGAGCAGTACTTC.

This clonotype came up many times. V and J are TRBV5-5 and TRBJ2-5, with no clear D. Germline CDR1 SGHKS, CDR2 YYEKEE (reference sequence). Trimming took off 3 bases at V and 1 base at J, with 7 bases between the two ends. This CDR3 is 13 amino acids long. CDR3 in amino acids: CASSSDVQETQYF. CDR3 in DNA: TGTGCCAGCAGCTCGGACGTCCAAGAGACCCAGTACTTC.

This chain links TRBV7-9 with TRBJ2-7, with a possible D match to TRBD1 (5 bases). The germline V gene has CDR1 SEHNR and CDR2 FQNEAQ (reference sequence). Trimming removed 4 bases from V and 1 base from J, with 11 bases in between. The CDR3 covers 14 residues. This CDR3 reads CASSSSTASYEQYF. The CDR3 nucleotides are TGTGCCAGCAGCTCTTCGACAGCGTCCTACGAGCAGTACTTC.

This clonotype was seen repeatedly, ten times or more. V is TRBV20-1 and J is TRBJ1-1, with D uncertain. The V end was cut by 2 bases, the J end by 0 bases, with 13 bases between. Germline V CDR1 and CDR2: DFQATT, SNEGSKA (reference sequence). CDR3 size: 15 residues. The CDR3 bases are TGCAGTGCTAGACATTGGGATTTCATGAACACTGAAGCTTTCTTT. Its protein is CSARHWDFMNTEAFF.

This clonotype was seen repeatedly, ten times or more. The CDR3 region has the DNA TGTGCCAGCTTCGGGGGCGAAGCGCTCTCCTACGAGCAGTACTTC. Translated, it gives CASFGGEALSYEQYF. The chain is built from TRBV28 and TRBJ2-7, with D perhaps being TRBD1 or TRBD2 (6 bases each). This CDR3 is 15 amino acids long. Germline-derived CDR1 and CDR2 are MDHEN and SYDVKM. Trimming shortened V by 8 bases and J by 0 bases, and 17 bases separated the two germline ends.

This clonotype was recorded at least ten times. The chain employs TRBV5-1 and TRBJ2-7; 10 bases align to TRBD1. The CDR3 has 14 amino acids. V lost 3 bases and J lost 8; bases outside the gene matches: 8. Germline V lookup: CDR1 SGHRS, CDR2 YFSETQ. The CDR3 DNA reads TGCGCCAGCAGCTCTGGACAGGGGGGTTTGAAGCAGTACTTC. Translation: CASSSGQGGLKQYF.

This clonotype was seen at least ten times. The chain combines TRBV10-3 with TRBJ2-7; 12 positions agree with TRBD2. After removal of 2 bases from V and 1 base from J, the junction contained 12 bases not matched to a gene. The CDR3 is made up of 19 amino acids. Germline-derived CDR1 and CDR2 are ENHRY and SYGVKD. As DNA, the CDR3 is TGTGCCATCAGTGAGGTGCTAGCGGGAGGGCCCCCACCTTCCTACGAGCAGTACTTC. Its translation: CAISEVLAGGPPPSYEQYF.

At least ten counts were recorded for this clonotype. V and J are TRBV12-3 or TRBV12-4 and TRBJ2-7; maybe TRBD2 (5 bases). CDR3 size: 13 residues. V gave up 4 bases and J gave up 5 bases, with 12 bases separating them. The CDR3 sequence is CASSYTRFNEQYF. The CDR3 DNA is TGTGCCAGCAGTTATACTAGGTTCAACGAGCAGTACTTC.

This clonotype showed up many times. This sequence joins TRBV6-7 and TRBJ1-5; D is undetermined. TRBV6-7 is an ORF, and what it does is uncertain. The V end was cut by 6 bases, the J end by 2 bases, with 11 bases between. The CDR3 sequence is 14 residues long. This chain's CDR3 is CASSRKTCNQPQHF. The CDR3 DNA follows: TGTGCCAGCAGCAGGAAAACCTGCAATCAGCCCCAGCATTTT.

The chain recombines TRBV4-2 with TRBJ1-1; 7 nucleotides agree with TRBD1. Unmatched junction bases numbered 6, after V lost 0 bases and J lost 5 bases. The CDR3 extends over 15 amino acids. The germline V gene encodes CDR1 LGHNA and CDR2 YNFKEQ. In nucleotides, the CDR3 is TGTGCCAGCAGCCAAGAGGGGGGACAGAGGACTGAAGCTTTCTTT. Encoded protein: CASSQEGGQRTEAFF.

V usage is TRBV25-1 and J usage is TRBJ1-6; D is undetermined. Trimming removed 6 bases from V and 9 bases from J, with 15 bases in between. Germline V gene sequence: CDR1 MGHDK, CDR2 SYGVNS. This CDR3 has 14 amino acids. The CDR3 DNA follows: TGTGCCAGCAGGGGAGAAGGAGACGGTTCACCCCTCCACTTT. Protein sequence: CASRGEGDGSPLHF.

In this sample, this clonotype turned up once. The chain joins TRBV6-2 or TRBV6-3 to TRBJ2-7; the D gene is possibly TRBD1 (6 bases). Between the trimmed V and J ends, which lost 7 bases and 0 bases, there was a span of 10 bases. Looked up from germline, CDR1 is MNHEY and CDR2 is SVGEGT. The CDR3 loop spans 13 amino acids. The CDR3 region is CASNNRASYEQYF. The CDR3 DNA sequence: TGTGCCAGCAACAACAGGGCCTCCTACGAGCAGTACTTC.

In its sample, this clonotype was seen many times. The chain joins TRBV2 to TRBJ2-7, with 9 bases aligning to TRBD1. Per the germline V gene, CDR1 is SNHLY and CDR2 is FYNNEI. V shed 5 bases, J shed 3 bases, and the junction held 8 bases outside the gene matches. The CDR3 sequence is 15 residues long. CDR3 in DNA: TGTGCCAGCAGTAACAATCGGGACAGGGTCTACGAGCAGTACTTC. It yields the protein CASSNNRDRVYEQYF.

The chain combines TRBV5-1 with TRBJ2-5, with D uncertain. Germline CDR1 SGHRS, CDR2 YFSETQ. The ends were cut back, 0 bases at V and 4 bases at J, with 16 bases in the middle. This CDR3 spans 16 amino acids. The CDR3 loop is CASSLVPFGNPETQYF. CDR3 in DNA: TGCGCCAGCAGCTTGGTGCCCTTCGGTAATCCAGAGACCCAGTACTTC. The variable domain in full, completed from reference TRBV5-1 and TRBJ2-5, reads KAGVTQTPRYLIKTRGQQVTLSCSPISGHRSVSWYQQTPGQGLQFLFEYFSETQRNKGNFPGRFSGRQFSNSRSEMNVSTLELGDSALYLCASSLVPFGNPETQYFGPGTRLLVL.